A selection of T cell receptor beta chains follows, all from one sample in a study of T cell changes during pregnancy in multiple sclerosis. Sequenced by immunoSEQ multiplex PCR; TCRdb stores in-frame clones only, minus some. The repertoire holds more than 55,000 clones, with roughly 93% as singletons. The sequenced sample was peripheral blood, obtained in the second trimester of pregnancy. These receptor sequences come from a female donor with multiple sclerosis, enrolled in a pregnancy study. The CDR3 runs from the conserved cysteine through the conserved F or W. Each record gives: D gene, J gene, V gene, clone size, CDR3 protein, CDR3 DNA. The D gene is left open where the match is weak. Only some rows state a clone size, as once, few, many or a class for expanded clones.

>-|TRBJ2-7|TRBV7-2|-
CASSLVFYEQYF
TGTGCCAGCAGCTTAGTCTTCTACGAGCAGTACTTC
>-|TRBJ1-2|TRBV2|-
CASSVFQGLGYGYTF
TGTGCCAGCAGTGTATTTCAGGGGCTTGGCTATGGCTACACCTTC
>-|TRBJ2-1|TRBV7-8|-
CASSLDGRLYNNEQFF
TGTGCCAGCAGCTTAGACGGCAGACTTTACAACAATGAGCAGTTCTTC
>TRBD1|TRBJ1-2|TRBV7-6|-
CASSPRQGSEYGYTF
TGTGCCAGCAGCCCCAGACAGGGATCGGAATATGGCTACACCTTC
>-|TRBJ1-5|TRBV6-6|-
CASSSRDQPQHF
TGTGCCAGCAGTTCCCGAGATCAGCCCCAGCATTTT
>TRBD2|TRBJ2-1|TRBV30|-
CALSTSGYTNEQFF
TGTGCCCTATCGACTAGCGGGTACACCAATGAGCAGTTCTTC
>-|TRBJ1-6|TRBV28|-
CATVDRNSPLHF
TGTGCCACCGTCGACAGGAATTCACCCCTCCACTTT
>TRBD2|TRBJ2-2|TRBV19|once
CATGGEYTGELFF
TGTGCCACCGGGGGGGAATACACCGGGGAGCTGTTTTTT
>-|TRBJ1-2|TRBV5-6|-
CASSWGENGYTF
TGTGCCAGCAGCTGGGGGGAGAATGGCTACACCTTC
>-|TRBJ2-5|TRBV18|-
CASSPTWTRQETQYF
TGTGCCAGCTCACCCACTTGGACTCGACAAGAGACCCAGTACTTC
>TRBD2|TRBJ2-5|TRBV29-1|-
CSVQTSGGAAETQYF
TGCAGCGTTCAGACTAGCGGGGGGGCTGCTGAGACCCAGTACTTC
>-|TRBJ2-1|TRBV5-1|-
CASSLDTARGNNEQFF
TGCGCCAGCAGCTTGGACACGGCTCGGGGGAACAATGAGCAGTTCTTC
>-|TRBJ1-5|TRBV28|-
CASSLSSSNQPQHF
TGTGCCAGCAGTTTGTCGAGTAGCAATCAGCCCCAGCATTTT
>TRBD1|TRBJ1-5|TRBV5-8|-
CASSSPTGGFNQPQHF
TGTGCCAGCAGCTCCCCGACAGGGGGTTTCAATCAGCCCCAGCATTTT
>-|TRBJ1-1|TRBV4-1|-
CASRLERTANTEAFF
TGCGCCAGCAGACTAGAACGGACCGCGAACACTGAAGCTTTCTTT
>TRBD1|TRBJ2-5|TRBV5-1|-
CASSLRGGAQETQYF
TGCGCCAGCAGCTTAAGAGGGGGCGCCCAAGAGACCCAGTACTTC
>-|TRBJ1-2|TRBV5-4|-
CASSLDLGAPFSYGYTF
TGTGCCAGCAGCTTGGATCTAGGGGCCCCCTTCTCTTATGGCTACACCTTC
>-|TRBJ2-2|TRBV6-4|-
CADREAAGPSTGELFF
TGTGCAGACAGGGAGGCCGCTGGCCCGAGCACCGGGGAGCTGTTTTTT
>-|TRBJ1-1|TRBV15|-
CATSRDQAGNRAEAFF
TGTGCCACCAGCAGAGATCAAGCAGGGAATCGGGCTGAAGCTTTCTTT
>-|TRBJ1-1|TRBV6-6|-
CASRNMRAFF
TGTGCCAGCAGAAATATGCGCGCTTTCTTT
>-|TRBJ1-2|TRBV11-2|-
CASRSQSGEYGYTF
TGTGCCAGCAGGTCGCAGAGTGGGGAGTATGGCTACACCTTC
>-|TRBJ1-6|TRBV19|-
CASRGGLTGHYAPLHF
TGTGCCAGTAGGGGAGGACTCACGGGGCATTACGCACCCCTCCACTTT
>-|TRBJ1-1|TRBV23-1|-
CAILGGSAHTEAFF
TGCGCCATCCTAGGGGGATCCGCACACACTGAAGCTTTCTTT
>-|TRBJ1-2|TRBV14|-
CASSRAGSTPGYTF
TGTGCCAGCAGCCGGGCGGGTTCGACTCCTGGCTACACCTTC
>TRBD1|TRBJ1-2|TRBV28|-
CASRLQGADYGYTF
TGTGCCAGCAGGCTACAGGGGGCTGACTATGGCTACACCTTC
>TRBD1|TRBJ1-2|TRBV28|-
CASSPPDRGGYGYTF
TGTGCCAGCAGTCCACCGGACAGGGGGGGGTATGGCTACACCTTC
>-|TRBJ2-4|TRBV19|-
CASSIGLLAKNIQYF
TGTGCCAGTAGTATAGGTCTTTTAGCCAAAAACATTCAGTACTTC
>TRBD2|TRBJ2-5|TRBV10-3|-
CAITSGLEETQYF
TGTGCCATCACTAGCGGATTGGAAGAGACCCAGTACTTC
>TRBD1|TRBJ1-3|TRBV5-6|-
CASSLRDRGRGNTIYF
TGTGCCAGCAGCTTGAGGGACAGGGGGAGAGGAAACACCATATATTTT
>-|TRBJ2-1|TRBV9|-
CASSVLGGHNNEQFF
TGTGCCAGCAGTGTCCTGGGGGGGCATAACAATGAGCAGTTCTTC
>-|TRBJ1-2|TRBV19|-
CASSSQANYGYTF
TGTGCCAGTAGTAGCCAGGCGAACTATGGCTACACCTTC
>-|TRBJ1-1|TRBV4-2|-
CASKQESTEAFF
TGTGCCAGCAAACAGGAGAGCACTGAAGCTTTCTTT
>-|TRBJ1-2|TRBV9|-
CASSASGPPNYGYTF
TGTGCCAGCAGCGCCTCAGGGCCACCTAACTATGGCTACACCTTC
>TRBD1|TRBJ1-6|TRBV10-3|-
CAISVRQGGNSPLHF
TGTGCCATCAGTGTAAGACAGGGAGGCAATTCACCCCTCCACTTT
>TRBD1|TRBJ1-4|TRBV11-3|-
CASSSRETGEVNEKLFF
TGTGCCAGCAGCTCCCGAGAGACAGGGGAAGTCAATGAAAAACTGTTTTTT
>TRBD2|TRBJ2-2|TRBV10-3|-
CAISESPGLAGPTGELFF
TGTGCCATCAGTGAGTCGCCGGGACTAGCGGGACCGACCGGGGAGCTGTTTTTT
>-|TRBJ2-1|TRBV11-1|-
CASSATGYEQFF
TGTGCCAGCAGCGCCACAGGATATGAGCAGTTCTTC
>TRBD2|TRBJ2-1|TRBV7-8|-
CASSFSRTSSNEQFF
TGTGCCAGCAGCTTTTCTAGGACTAGTAGCAATGAGCAGTTCTTC